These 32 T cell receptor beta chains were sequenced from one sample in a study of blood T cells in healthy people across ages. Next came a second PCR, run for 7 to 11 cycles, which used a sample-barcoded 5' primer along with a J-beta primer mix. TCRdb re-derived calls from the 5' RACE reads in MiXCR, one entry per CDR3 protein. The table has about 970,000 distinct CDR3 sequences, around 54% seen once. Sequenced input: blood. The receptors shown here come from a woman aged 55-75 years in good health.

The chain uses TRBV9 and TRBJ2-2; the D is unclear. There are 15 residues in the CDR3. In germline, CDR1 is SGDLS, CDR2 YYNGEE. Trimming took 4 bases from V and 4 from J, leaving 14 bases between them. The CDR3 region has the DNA TGTGCCAGCAGCCCCACCAGGTCCGGCACCGGGGAGCTGTTTTTT. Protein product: CASSPTRSGTGELFF.

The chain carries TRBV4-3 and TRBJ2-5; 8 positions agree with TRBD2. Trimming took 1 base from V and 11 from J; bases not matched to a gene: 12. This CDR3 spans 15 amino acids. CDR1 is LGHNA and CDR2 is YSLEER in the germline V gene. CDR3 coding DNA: TGCGCCAGCAGCCAAGGACTAGCGTTCGACAATGAGCAGTACTTC. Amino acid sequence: CASSQGLAFDNEQYF.

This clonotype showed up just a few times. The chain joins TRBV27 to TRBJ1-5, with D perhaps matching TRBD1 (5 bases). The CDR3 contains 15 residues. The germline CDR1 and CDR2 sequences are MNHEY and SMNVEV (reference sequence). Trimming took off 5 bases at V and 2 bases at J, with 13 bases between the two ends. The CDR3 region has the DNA TGTGCCAGCAGTCTAGGGACCGCCGGCAATCAGCCCCAGCATTTT. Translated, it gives CASSLGTAGNQPQHF.

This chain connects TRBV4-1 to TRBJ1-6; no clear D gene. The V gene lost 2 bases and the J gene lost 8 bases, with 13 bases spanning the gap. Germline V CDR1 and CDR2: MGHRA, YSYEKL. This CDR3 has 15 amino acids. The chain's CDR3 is CASSQYPTNHSPLHF. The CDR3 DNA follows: TGCGCCAGCAGCCAATACCCCACGAACCATTCACCCCTCCACTTT.

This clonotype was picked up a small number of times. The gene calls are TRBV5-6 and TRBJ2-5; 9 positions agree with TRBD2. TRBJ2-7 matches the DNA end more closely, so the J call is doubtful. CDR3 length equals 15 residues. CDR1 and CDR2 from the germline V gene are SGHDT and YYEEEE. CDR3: CASSESSGRGYEQYF. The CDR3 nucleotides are TGTGCCAGCAGCGAGAGTAGCGGGAGAGGCTACGAGCAGTACTTC.

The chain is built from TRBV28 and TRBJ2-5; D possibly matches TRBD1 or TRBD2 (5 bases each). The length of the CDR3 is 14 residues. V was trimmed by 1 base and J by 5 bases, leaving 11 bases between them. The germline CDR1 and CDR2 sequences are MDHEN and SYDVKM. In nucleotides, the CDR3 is TGTGCCAGCAGTTTATTAAGCTGGGGGGAGACCCAGTACTTC. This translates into CASSLLSWGETQYF.

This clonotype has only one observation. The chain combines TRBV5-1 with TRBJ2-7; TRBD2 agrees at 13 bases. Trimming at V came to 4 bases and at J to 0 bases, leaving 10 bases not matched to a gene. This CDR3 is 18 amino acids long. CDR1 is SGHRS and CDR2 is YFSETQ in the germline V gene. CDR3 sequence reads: CASSIGTSGTTGSYEQYF. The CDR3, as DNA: TGCGCCAGCAGCATCGGGACTAGCGGGACCACGGGCTCCTACGAGCAGTACTTC.

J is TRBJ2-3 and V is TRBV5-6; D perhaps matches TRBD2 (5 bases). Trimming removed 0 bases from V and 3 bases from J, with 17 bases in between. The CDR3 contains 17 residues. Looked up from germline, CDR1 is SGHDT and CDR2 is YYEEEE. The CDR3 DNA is TGTGCCAGCAGCTTGGGGGGTTCCAGCGGACTTACAGATACGCAGTATTTT. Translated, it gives CASSLGGSSGLTDTQYF.

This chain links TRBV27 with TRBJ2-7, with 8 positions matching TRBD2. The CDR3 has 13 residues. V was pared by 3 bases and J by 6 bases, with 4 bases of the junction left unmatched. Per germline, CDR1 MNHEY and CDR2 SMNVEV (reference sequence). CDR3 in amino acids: CASSFPGGCEQYF. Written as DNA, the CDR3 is TGTGCCAGCAGTTTCCCGGGAGGGTGCGAGCAGTACTTC.

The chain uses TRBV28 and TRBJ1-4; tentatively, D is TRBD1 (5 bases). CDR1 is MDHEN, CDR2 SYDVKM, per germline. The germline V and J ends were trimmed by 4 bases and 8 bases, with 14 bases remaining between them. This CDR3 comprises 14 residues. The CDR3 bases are TGTGCCAGCAGTTCGGGAGGGGCGGGGGAAAAACTGTTTTTT. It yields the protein CASSSGGAGEKLFF.

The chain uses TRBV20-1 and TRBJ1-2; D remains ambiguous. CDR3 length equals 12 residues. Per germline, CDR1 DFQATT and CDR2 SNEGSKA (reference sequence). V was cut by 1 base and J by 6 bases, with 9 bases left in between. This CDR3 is CSARGTANGYTF. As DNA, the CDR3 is TGCAGTGCTAGAGGTACAGCGAATGGCTACACCTTC.

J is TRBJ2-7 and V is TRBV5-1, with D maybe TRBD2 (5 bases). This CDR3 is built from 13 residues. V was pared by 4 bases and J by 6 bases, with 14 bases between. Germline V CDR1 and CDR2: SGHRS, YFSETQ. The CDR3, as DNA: TGCGCCAGCAGCACCTCACTAGGCAGCGAGCAGTACTTC. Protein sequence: CASSTSLGSEQYF.

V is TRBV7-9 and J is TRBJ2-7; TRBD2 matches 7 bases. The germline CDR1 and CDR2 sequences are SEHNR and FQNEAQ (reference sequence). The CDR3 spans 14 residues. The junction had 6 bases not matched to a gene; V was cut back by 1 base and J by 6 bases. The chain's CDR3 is CASSLGWREGEQYF. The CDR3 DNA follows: TGTGCCAGCAGCTTAGGCTGGAGGGAGGGCGAGCAGTACTTC.

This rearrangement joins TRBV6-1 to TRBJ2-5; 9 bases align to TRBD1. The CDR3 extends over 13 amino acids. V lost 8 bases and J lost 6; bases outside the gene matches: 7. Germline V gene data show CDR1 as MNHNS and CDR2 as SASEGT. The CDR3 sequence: CASGTGGRQTQYF. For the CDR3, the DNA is TGTGCCAGCGGCACAGGGGGCCGACAGACCCAGTACTTC.

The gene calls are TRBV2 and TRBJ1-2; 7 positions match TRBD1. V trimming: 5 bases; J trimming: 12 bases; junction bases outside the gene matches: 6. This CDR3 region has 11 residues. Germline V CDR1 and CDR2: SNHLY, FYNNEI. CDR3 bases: TGTGCCAGCAGTCCTCGGACAGGCCACACCTTC. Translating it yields CASSPRTGHTF.

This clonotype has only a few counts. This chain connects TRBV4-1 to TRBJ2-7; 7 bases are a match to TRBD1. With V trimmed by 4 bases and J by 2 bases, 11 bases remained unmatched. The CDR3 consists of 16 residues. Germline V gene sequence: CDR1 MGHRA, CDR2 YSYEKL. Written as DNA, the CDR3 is TGCGCCAGCAGCCCATGGACCGGGACAGCGACCTACGAGCAGTACTTC. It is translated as CASSPWTGTATYEQYF.

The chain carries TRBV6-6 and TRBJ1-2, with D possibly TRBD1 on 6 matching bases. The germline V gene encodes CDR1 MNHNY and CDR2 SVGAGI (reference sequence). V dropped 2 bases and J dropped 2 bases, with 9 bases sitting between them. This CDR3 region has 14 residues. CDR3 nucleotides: TGTGCCAGCAGTTACCTTGGACAGAACTATGGCTACACCTTC. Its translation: CASSYLGQNYGYTF.

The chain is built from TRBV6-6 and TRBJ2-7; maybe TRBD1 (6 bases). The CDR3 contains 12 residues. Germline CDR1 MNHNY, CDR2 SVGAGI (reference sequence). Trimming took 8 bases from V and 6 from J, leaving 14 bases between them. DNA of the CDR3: TGTGCCAGCGAGGGGGACGATCTCGAGCAGTACTTC. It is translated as CASEGDDLEQYF.

CDR3 loop: CASSSHRTGSYNEQFF. CDR3 DNA: TGTGCCAGCAGCTCACATAGGACAGGCTCCTACAATGAGCAGTTCTTC. The chain carries TRBV7-3 and TRBJ2-1; 7 bases are a match to TRBD1. The V gene end was trimmed by 4 bases and the J gene end by 0 bases; junction bases not matched to a gene: 6. Germline V gene lookup returns CDR1 SGHTA and CDR2 FQGTGA. The CDR3 is 16 residues long.

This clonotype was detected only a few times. The CDR3 sequence: CAAGQETREQYF. The CDR3 DNA sequence: TGTGCCGCCGGACAGGAAACTAGAGAGCAGTACTTC. The chain recombines TRBV10-3 with TRBJ2-7; 7 nucleotides agree with TRBD1. J lost 7 bases, V lost 11 bases, and 11 bases had no gene match. The germline gives CDR1 ENHRY, CDR2 SYGVKD. The CDR3 extends over 12 amino acids.

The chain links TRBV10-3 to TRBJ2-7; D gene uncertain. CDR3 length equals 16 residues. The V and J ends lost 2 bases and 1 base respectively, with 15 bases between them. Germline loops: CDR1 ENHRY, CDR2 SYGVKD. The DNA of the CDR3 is TGTGCCATCAGTGAGATAGTCCGAGGTGGGTCCTACGAGCAGTACTTC. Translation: CAISEIVRGGSYEQYF.

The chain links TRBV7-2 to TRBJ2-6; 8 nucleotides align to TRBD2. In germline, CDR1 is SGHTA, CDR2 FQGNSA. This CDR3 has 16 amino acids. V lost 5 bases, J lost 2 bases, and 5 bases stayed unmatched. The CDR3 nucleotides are TGTGCCAGCAGCGCAAAGACTAGCGCTGGGGCCAACGTCCTGACTTTC. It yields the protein CASSAKTSAGANVLTF.

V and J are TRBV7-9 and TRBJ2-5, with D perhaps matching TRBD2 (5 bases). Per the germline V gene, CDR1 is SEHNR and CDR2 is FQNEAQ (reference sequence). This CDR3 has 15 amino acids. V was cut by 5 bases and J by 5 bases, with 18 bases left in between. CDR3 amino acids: CASSANTARGETQYF. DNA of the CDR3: TGTGCCAGCAGCGCTAACACTGCCCGAGGGGAGACCCAGTACTTC.

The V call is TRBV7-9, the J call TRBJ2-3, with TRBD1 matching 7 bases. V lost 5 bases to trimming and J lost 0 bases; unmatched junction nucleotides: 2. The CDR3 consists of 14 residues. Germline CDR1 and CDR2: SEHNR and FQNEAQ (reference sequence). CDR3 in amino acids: CASSKTGSTDTQYF. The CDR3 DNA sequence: TGTGCCAGCAGCAAGACAGGGAGCACAGATACGCAGTATTTT.

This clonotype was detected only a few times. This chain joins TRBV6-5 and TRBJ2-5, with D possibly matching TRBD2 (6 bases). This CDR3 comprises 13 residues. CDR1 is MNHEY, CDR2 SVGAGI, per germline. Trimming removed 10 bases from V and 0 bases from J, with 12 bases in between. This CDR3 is CATGRGDQETQYF. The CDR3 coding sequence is TGTGCCACCGGGAGAGGGGACCAAGAGACCCAGTACTTC.

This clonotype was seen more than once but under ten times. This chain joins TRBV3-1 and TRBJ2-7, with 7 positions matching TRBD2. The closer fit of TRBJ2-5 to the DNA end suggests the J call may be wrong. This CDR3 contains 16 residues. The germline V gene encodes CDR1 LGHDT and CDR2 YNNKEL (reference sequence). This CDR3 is CASSARRLAGAETQYF. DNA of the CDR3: TGTGCCAGCAGCGCTCGAAGGTTGGCGGGAGCGGAGACCCAGTACTTC.

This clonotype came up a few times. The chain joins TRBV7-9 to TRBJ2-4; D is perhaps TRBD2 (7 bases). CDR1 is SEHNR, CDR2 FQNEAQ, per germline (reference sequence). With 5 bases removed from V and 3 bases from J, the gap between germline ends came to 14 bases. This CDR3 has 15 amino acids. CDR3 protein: CASSLLATGKNIQYF. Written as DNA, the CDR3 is TGTGCCAGCAGCCTACTAGCGACAGGCAAAAACATTCAGTACTTC.

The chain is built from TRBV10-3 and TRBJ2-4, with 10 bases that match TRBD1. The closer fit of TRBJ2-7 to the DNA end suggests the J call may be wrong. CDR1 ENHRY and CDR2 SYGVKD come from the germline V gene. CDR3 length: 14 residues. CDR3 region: CAISESDRGSEQYF. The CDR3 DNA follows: TGTGCCATCAGTGAGTCGGACAGGGGGTCCGAGCAGTACTTC.

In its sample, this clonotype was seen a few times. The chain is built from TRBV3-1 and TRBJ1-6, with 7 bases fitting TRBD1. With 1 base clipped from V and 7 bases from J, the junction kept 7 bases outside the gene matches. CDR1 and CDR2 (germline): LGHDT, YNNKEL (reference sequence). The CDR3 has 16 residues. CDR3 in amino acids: CASSQVGLQGNSPLHF. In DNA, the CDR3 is TGTGCCAGCAGCCAAGTCGGTCTACAGGGGAATTCACCCCTCCACTTT.

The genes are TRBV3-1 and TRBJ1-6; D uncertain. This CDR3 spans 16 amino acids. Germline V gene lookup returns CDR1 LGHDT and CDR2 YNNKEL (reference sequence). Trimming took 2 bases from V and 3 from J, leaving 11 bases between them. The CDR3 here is CASSQSPDNYNSPLHF. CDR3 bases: TGTGCCAGCAGCCAAAGTCCAGACAACTATAATTCACCCCTCCACTTT.

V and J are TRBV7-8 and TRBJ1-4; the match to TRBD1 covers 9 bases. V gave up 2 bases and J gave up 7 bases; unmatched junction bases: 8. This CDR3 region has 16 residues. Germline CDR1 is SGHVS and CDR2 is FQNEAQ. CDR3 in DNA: TGTGCCAGCAGCTTACGTCGGGACAGGGTCGGTGAAAAACTGTTTTTT. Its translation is CASSLRRDRVGEKLFF.

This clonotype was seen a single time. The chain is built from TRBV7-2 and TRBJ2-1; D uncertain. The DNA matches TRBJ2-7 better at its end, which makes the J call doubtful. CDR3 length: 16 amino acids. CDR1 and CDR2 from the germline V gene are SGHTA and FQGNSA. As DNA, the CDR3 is TGTGCCAGCAGCTTAGGGGCGGAAAGCTCCTACAATGAGCAGTACTTC. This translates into CASSLGAESSYNEQYF.